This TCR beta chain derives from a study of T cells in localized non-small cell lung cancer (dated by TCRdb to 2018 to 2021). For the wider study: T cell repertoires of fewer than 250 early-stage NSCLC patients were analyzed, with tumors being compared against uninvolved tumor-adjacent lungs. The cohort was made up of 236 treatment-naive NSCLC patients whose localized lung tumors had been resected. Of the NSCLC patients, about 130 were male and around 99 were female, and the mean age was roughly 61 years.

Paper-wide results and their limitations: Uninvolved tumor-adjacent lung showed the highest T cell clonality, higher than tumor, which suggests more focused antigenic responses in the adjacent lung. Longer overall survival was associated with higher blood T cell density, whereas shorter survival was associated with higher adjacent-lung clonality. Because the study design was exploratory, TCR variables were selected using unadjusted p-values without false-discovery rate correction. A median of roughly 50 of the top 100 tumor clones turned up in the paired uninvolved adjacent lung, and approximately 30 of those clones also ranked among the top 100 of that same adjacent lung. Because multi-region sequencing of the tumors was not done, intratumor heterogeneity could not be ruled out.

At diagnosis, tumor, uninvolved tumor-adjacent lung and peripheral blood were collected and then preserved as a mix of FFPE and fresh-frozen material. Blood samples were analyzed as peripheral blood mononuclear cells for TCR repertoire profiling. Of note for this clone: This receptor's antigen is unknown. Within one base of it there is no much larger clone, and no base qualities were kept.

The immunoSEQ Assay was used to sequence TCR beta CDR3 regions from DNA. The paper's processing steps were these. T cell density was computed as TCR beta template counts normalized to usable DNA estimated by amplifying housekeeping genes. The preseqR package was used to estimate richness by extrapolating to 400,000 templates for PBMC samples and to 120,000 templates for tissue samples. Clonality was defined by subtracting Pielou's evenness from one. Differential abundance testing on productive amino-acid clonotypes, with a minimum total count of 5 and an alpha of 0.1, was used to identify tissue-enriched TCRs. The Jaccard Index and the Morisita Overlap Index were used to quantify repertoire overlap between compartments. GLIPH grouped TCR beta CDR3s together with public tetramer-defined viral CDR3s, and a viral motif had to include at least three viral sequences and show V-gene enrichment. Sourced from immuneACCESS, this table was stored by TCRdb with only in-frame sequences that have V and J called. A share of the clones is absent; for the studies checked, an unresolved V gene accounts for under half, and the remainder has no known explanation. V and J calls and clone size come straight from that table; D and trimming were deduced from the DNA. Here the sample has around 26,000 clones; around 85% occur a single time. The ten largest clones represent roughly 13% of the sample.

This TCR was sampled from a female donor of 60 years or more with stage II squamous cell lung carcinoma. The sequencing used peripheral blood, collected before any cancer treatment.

The CDR3 region reads CASSQTDGYTF. At the DNA level, the sequence is TGTGCCAGCTCGCAGACAGACGGCTACACCTTC. Recombination linked TRBV18 to TRBJ1-2; the D region possibly corresponds to TRBD1 (5 bases align). The germline V gene sets CDR1 to KGHSH and CDR2 to LQKENI. V is cut by 6 bases and J by 8 bases, and the space between the germline ends is 10 bases. The CDR3 holds 11 amino acids from the cysteine to the phenylalanine. Of all the DNA, just the CDR3 is kept, 33 bases in frame from base 1.